The 7 T cell receptor beta chains in this list originate from one sample, sequenced in a study of OX40 agonist ivuxolimab in advanced cancers. Produced via immunoSEQ multiplex PCR; TCRdb's table is partial and in-frame only. This table has roughly 48,000 clones, approximately 87% appearing once. The input for sequencing was CD4+ or CD8+ T cells sorted from blood, taken in a trial of the OX40 agonist ivuxolimab. The receptors originated from an adult with an advanced solid tumor such as melanoma, head and neck, liver or kidney cancer.

The gene calls are TRBV27 and TRBJ1-5, with D perhaps TRBD1 (6 bases). The CDR3 is made up of 15 amino acids. V shed 7 bases and J shed 4 bases, with 17 bases lying between them. Looked up from germline, CDR1 is MNHEY and CDR2 is SMNVEV (reference sequence). The CDR3 sequence is CASTLSSDRNQPQHF. DNA for the CDR3: TGTGCCAGCACCCTCTCCTCGGACAGAAATCAGCCCCAGCATTTT.

The rearrangement uses TRBV2 and TRBJ2-5, with 12 bases matching TRBD2. Germline V lookup: CDR1 SNHLY, CDR2 FYNNEI. This CDR3 has 16 residues. J gave up 2 bases and V 6 bases, and 7 bases lay outside the gene matches. The CDR3 DNA is TGTGCCAGCAGATTGTTTGGACTAGCGGGGCAAGAGACCCAGTACTTC. Its protein product is CASRLFGLAGQETQYF.

The chain couples TRBV5-4 to TRBJ2-1; the match to TRBD2 covers 8 bases. The V segment lost 5 bases and the J segment 7 bases; nucleotides outside the gene matches: 11. The CDR3 is 15 residues long. CDR1 is SGHNT, CDR2 YYREEE, per germline (reference sequence). The CDR3 DNA reads as TGTGCCAGCAGTTCCCCTAGCGGGCCTTTAAATGAGCAGTTCTTC. Amino acids: CASSSPSGPLNEQFF.

A few counts support this clone. V usage is TRBV27 and J usage is TRBJ1-6; D remains ambiguous. The germline V gene has CDR1 MNHEY and CDR2 SMNVEV (reference sequence). Trimming took 2 bases from V and 9 from J, leaving 14 bases between them. The CDR3 extends over 15 amino acids. CDR3 sequence reads: CASSLSTSRGSPLHF. DNA for the CDR3: TGTGCCAGCAGTTTAAGTACCTCCCGGGGTTCACCCCTCCACTTT.

The chain carries TRBV9 and TRBJ2-1; 8 bases agree with TRBD2. The germline V gene encodes CDR1 SGDLS and CDR2 YYNGEE. With V trimmed by 0 bases and J by 4 bases, 3 bases remained unmatched. CDR3 size: 15 residues. This CDR3 is CASSVALAAYNEQFF. The DNA for the CDR3 is TGTGCCAGCAGCGTAGCACTAGCGGCATACAATGAGCAGTTCTTC.

J is TRBJ2-3 and V is TRBV9; D might be TRBD1 (5 bases). CDR1 and CDR2 from the germline V gene are SGDLS and YYNGEE. Trimming pared 0 bases from V and 8 bases from J, leaving 19 bases between. CDR3 length: 16 residues. CDR3 loop: CASSVDELGPLGTQYF. The CDR3 DNA sequence: TGTGCCAGCAGCGTAGATGAGTTGGGGCCCTTGGGTACGCAGTATTTT.

V is TRBV30 and J is TRBJ2-7; D may be TRBD1 or TRBD2 (5 bases each). V lost 2 bases, J lost 0 bases, and 11 bases lay in between. The CDR3 extends over 14 amino acids. CDR1 GTSNPN and CDR2 SVGIG come from the germline V gene (reference sequence). The CDR3 is CAWSSAGSSYEQYF. The DNA of the CDR3 is TGTGCCTGGAGTTCGGCAGGGAGCTCCTACGAGCAGTACTTC.